This passage covers 19 T cell receptor beta chains from one sample sequenced in a study of T-cell memory formation after mild COVID-19. TCRdb independently ran MiXCR on the 5' RACE reads; one entry per CDR3 protein. This sample has 65,000 to 95,000 distinct CDR3 sequences; roughly 13% occur once, and the top ten carry around two fifths. The sequenced sample was PBMCs or a T cell subset sorted from them (not recorded which). The receptors derive from a man in his late teens or twenties who had mild COVID-19 (a few samples of this study predate the infection). Cell type and time point are not known.

In this sample, this clonotype turned up a few times. This rearrangement joins TRBV6-4 to TRBJ2-2, with 10 bases identical to TRBD2. With V trimmed by 6 bases and J by 0 bases, 4 bases remained unmatched. The germline V gene encodes CDR1 MRHNA and CDR2 SNTAGT. CDR3 size: 16 residues. CDR3 protein: CASRPLAGANTGELFF. CDR3 coding DNA: TGTGCCAGCAGACCTCTAGCGGGGGCGAACACCGGGGAGCTGTTTTTT.

This clonotype appeared a few times. The chain links TRBV5-1 to TRBJ2-3; TRBD1 is a possible D gene (5 bases). Trimming took 0 bases from V and 1 from J, leaving 12 bases between them. Germline CDR1 SGHRS, CDR2 YFSETQ. This CDR3 spans 16 amino acids. The CDR3 loop is CASSLGRGQRTDTQYF. CDR3 in DNA: TGCGCCAGCAGCTTGGGGAGAGGACAACGCACAGATACGCAGTATTTT.

The CDR3 spells CASSTGSQPQHF. The DNA for the CDR3 is TGTGCCAGCAGCACGGGAAGTCAGCCCCAGCATTTT. The chain recombines TRBV12-3 or TRBV12-4 with TRBJ1-5; D is uncertain. The CDR3 consists of 12 residues. V lost 6 bases and J 6 bases, leaving 9 bases between the germline ends.

This rearrangement joins TRBV9 to TRBJ2-3, with D perhaps TRBD1 (5 bases). The CDR3 is made up of 16 amino acids. Trimming left V 2 bases short and J 1 base short, with 14 bases between. The V gene's germline CDR1 is SGDLS and CDR2 YYNGEE. The CDR3 nucleotides are TGTGCCAGCAGCGTCGAGCAGGGTTCAGGCACAGATACGCAGTATTTT. Amino acid sequence: CASSVEQGSGTDTQYF.

There are many counts of this clonotype. The gene calls are TRBV7-9 and TRBJ2-4; perhaps TRBD1 as D (6 bases). Germline CDR1 and CDR2: SEHNR and FQNEAQ (reference sequence). There are 15 residues in the CDR3. Trimming shortened V by 5 bases and J by 4 bases, and 15 bases separated the two germline ends. The CDR3 protein is CASSPPGTSKNIQYF. The CDR3 nucleotides read TGTGCCAGCAGCCCCCCCGGGACATCTAAAAACATTCAGTACTTC.

The rearrangement uses TRBV19 and TRBJ2-7; D call uncertain. The length of the CDR3 is 15 residues. CDR1 is LNHDA, CDR2 SQIVND, per germline (reference sequence). V shed 3 bases and J shed 0 bases, with 12 bases lying between them. CDR3 residues: CASSIPAASSYEQYF. CDR3 DNA: TGTGCCAGTAGTATCCCGGCGGCAAGCTCCTACGAGCAGTACTTC.

The chain's CDR3 is CASSQVRHEAFF. In nucleotides, the CDR3 is TGTGCCAGCAGCCAAGTAAGGCATGAAGCTTTCTTT. The chain couples TRBV14 to TRBJ1-1; D gene unclear. The CDR3 consists of 12 residues. Deletions cut 1 base from V and 7 bases from J, with 7 bases between. Germline V gene data show CDR1 as SGHDN and CDR2 as FVKESK.

This clonotype was picked up a small number of times. The chain uses TRBV20-1 and TRBJ1-5, with D maybe TRBD1 (5 bases). This CDR3 region has 19 residues. Trimming removed 2 bases from V and 2 bases from J, with 25 bases in between. The germline V gene encodes CDR1 DFQATT and CDR2 SNEGSKA (reference sequence). CDR3 sequence: CSARSLGAGSSKGNQPQHF. DNA for the CDR3: TGCAGTGCTAGAAGTCTAGGGGCCGGGAGTTCAAAGGGCAATCAGCCCCAGCATTTT.

This clonotype was counted many times. This chain joins TRBV20-1 and TRBJ2-2, with D possibly TRBD2 on 6 matching bases. The germline CDR1 and CDR2 sequences are DFQATT and SNEGSKA (reference sequence). V was shortened by 6 bases and J by 7 bases, with 15 bases between the two germline ends. There are 13 residues in the CDR3. The CDR3 sequence is CSARPGANGELFF. CDR3 coding DNA: TGCAGTGCCCGACCGGGAGCCAACGGGGAGCTGTTTTTT.

In this sample, this clonotype turned up a few times. In nucleotides, the CDR3 is TGCAGCGTTGATAGGGACAGGGGTCGCGAGCAGTACGTC. Amino acid sequence: CSVDRDRGREQYV. The J gene is TRBJ2-7, the V gene TRBV29-1; 10 bases line up with TRBD1. The germline V gene has CDR1 SQVTM and CDR2 ANQGSEA. Trimming removed 3 bases from V and 6 bases from J; junction bases left unmatched: 5. The CDR3 runs 13 residues.

This chain links TRBV7-3 with TRBJ2-3, with 10 bases lining up with TRBD2. The ends lost 1 base at V and 3 bases at J; junction bases unmatched: 7. This CDR3 region has 17 residues. Germline assignment: CDR1 SGHTA and CDR2 FQGTGA. CDR3 DNA sequence: TGTGCCAGCAGCTTAAGAGCGCAAGCGGGGGGGACAGATACGCAGTATTTT. Residues: CASSLRAQAGGTDTQYF.

This clonotype has just a few counts. The chain links TRBV4-1 to TRBJ1-5; 8 nucleotides match TRBD1. Germline values: CDR1 MGHRA, CDR2 YSYEKL. After removal of 0 bases from V and 6 bases from J, the junction contained 1 base not matched to a gene. The CDR3 is made up of 14 amino acids. The CDR3, as DNA: TGCGCCAGCAGCCAAGAACAGGGGGGTCAGCCCCAGCATTTT. It yields the protein CASSQEQGGQPQHF.

This chain links TRBV6-6 with TRBJ2-5; D remains unclear. The germline CDR1 and CDR2 sequences are MNHNY and SVGAGI (reference sequence). This CDR3 has 11 amino acids. V was trimmed by 7 bases and J by 4 bases, leaving 7 bases between them. The CDR3 spells CASKVGETQYF. In nucleotides, the CDR3 is TGTGCCAGCAAAGTGGGAGAGACCCAGTACTTC.

The chain is built from TRBV24-1 and TRBJ2-1, with 10 bases that match TRBD2. The CDR3 is made up of 16 amino acids. The junction had 2 bases not matched to a gene; V was cut back by 3 bases and J by 1 base. CDR1 and CDR2 (germline): KGHDR, SFDVKD. The CDR3 loop reads CATSDRAGGSYNEQFF. The DNA for the CDR3 is TGTGCCACCAGTGATCGAGCGGGGGGGTCCTACAATGAGCAGTTCTTC.

The V call is TRBV29-1, the J call TRBJ2-5; 7 bases are shared with TRBD1. The CDR3 runs to 14 residues. Germline trimming cut 0 bases from V and 2 bases from J; bases unmatched to any gene: 3. Germline CDR1 SQVTM, CDR2 ANQGSEA. CDR3 sequence (DNA): TGCAGCGTTGAAGACGAGGGACAGCAAGAGACCCAGTACTTC. Protein: CSVEDEGQQETQYF.

With respect to this clonotype: One base away lies a much larger clone, so this may be a sequencing read error. V and J are TRBV9 and TRBJ2-7, with TRBD1 as a possible D gene (6 bases). The CDR3 spans 15 residues. The germline CDR1 and CDR2 sequences are SGDLS and YYNGEE. CDR3 residues: CASSPGAGATYDQYV. The DNA for the CDR3 is TGTGCCAGCAGCCCCGGGGCAGGGGCCACCTACGATCAGTACGTC.

This chain uses TRBV24-1 with TRBJ2-2, with D possibly TRBD1 on 6 matching bases. The germline V gene encodes CDR1 KGHDR and CDR2 SFDVKD. The CDR3 is 13 residues long. The ends were cut back, 10 bases at V and 4 bases at J, with 12 bases in the middle. The DNA for the CDR3 is TGTGCCACACAGGGCAGGGTCACCGGGGAGCTGTTTTTT. This sequence encodes CATQGRVTGELFF.

J is TRBJ2-7 and V is TRBV6-1; 10 bases line up with TRBD1. The CDR3 sequence is 18 residues long. Trimming took 6 bases from V and 0 from J; bases not matched to a gene: 14. From germline, CDR1 is MNHNS and CDR2 SASEGT. The CDR3 sequence: CASRPTAGTGDPSYEQYF. The CDR3 DNA reads as TGTGCCAGCAGGCCCACGGCCGGGACAGGGGATCCCTCCTACGAGCAGTACTTC.

This clonotype was found a few times. The rearrangement joins TRBV7-9 to TRBJ2-7, with 10 positions matching TRBD2. The CDR3 consists of 15 residues. Germline V gene data show CDR1 as SEHNR and CDR2 as FQNEAQ (reference sequence). Trimming at V came to 5 bases and at J to 3 bases, leaving 7 bases not matched to a gene. This CDR3 reads CASSRISGGIYEQYF. For the CDR3, the DNA is TGTGCCAGCAGCCGTATTAGCGGGGGGATCTACGAGCAGTACTTC. Using reference TRBV7-9 and TRBJ2-7 for the parts outside the CDR3, the full variable domain is DTGVSQNPRHKITKRGQNVTFRCDPISEHNRLYWYRQTLGQGPEFLTYFQNEAQLEKSRLLSDRFSAERPKGSFSTLEIQRTEQGDSAMYLCASSRISGGIYEQYFGPGTRLTVT.